Below, 31 T cell receptor beta chains from the same sample are listed, as sequenced in a study of cytomegalovirus exposure and HLA in healthy donors. PCR was performed using 60 Vbeta and 13 Jbeta primers. Data came from immunoSEQ multiplex PCR; TCRdb stores just in-frame clones and leaves some out. Of roughly 100,000 clones in the sample, around 71% are singletons; the top ten hold roughly 0.79%. Sequenced input: PBMCs. These receptors were obtained from a boy younger than 18 in good health and CMV-seronegative.

The V gene is TRBV9, the J gene TRBJ2-1, with TRBD2 matching 13 bases. The germline V gene encodes CDR1 SGDLS and CDR2 YYNGEE. V shed 3 bases, J shed 6 bases, and the junction held 9 bases outside the gene matches. The CDR3 extends over 17 amino acids. In DNA, the CDR3 is TGTGCCAGCAGCGCCCGCTTGACTAGCGGGGGGCCCAATGAGCAGTTCTTC. It codes for CASSARLTSGGPNEQFF.

The table lists this clone with a few counts. V usage is TRBV6-5 and J usage is TRBJ1-1, with no clear D. The germline V gene has CDR1 MNHEY and CDR2 SVGAGI. Trimming removed 2 bases from V and 6 bases from J, with 10 bases in between. The CDR3 covers 13 residues. In DNA, the CDR3 is TGTGCCAGCAGTTACGCCGGGGTGTCTGAAGCTTTCTTT. Its translation is CASSYAGVSEAFF.

The chain joins TRBV5-4 to TRBJ2-2; no definite D call. Germline-derived CDR1 and CDR2 are SGHNT and YYREEE (reference sequence). V was pared by 2 bases and J by 8 bases, with 10 bases between. This CDR3 comprises 13 residues. The DNA for the CDR3 is TGTGCCAGCAGCTTTGTCTCCGGTGGGGAGCTGTTTTTT. It specifies CASSFVSGGELFF. Based on the CDR3 plus reference TRBV5-4 and TRBJ2-2, the full variable domain is ETGVTQSPTHLIKTRGQQVTLRCSSQSGHNTVSWYQQALGQGPQFIFQYYREEENGRGNFPPRFSGLQFPNYSSELNVNALELDDSALYLCASSFVSGGELFFGEGSRLTVL.

This clone is classed as medium-sized. This chain joins TRBV27 and TRBJ2-7, with TRBD2 matching 11 bases. V shed 8 bases, J shed 7 bases, and the junction held 13 bases outside the gene matches. Germline V gene sequence: CDR1 MNHEY, CDR2 SMNVEV (reference sequence). This CDR3 has 15 amino acids. CDR3 nucleotides: TGTGCCAGCGGACCTAGCGGGGGGAACACCCCGGAGCAGTACTTC. Amino acid sequence: CASGPSGGNTPEQYF.

This rearrangement joins TRBV14 to TRBJ1-4; TRBD1 is a possible D gene (6 bases). V lost 0 bases and J 8 bases, leaving 22 bases between the germline ends. The CDR3 has 18 amino acids. Germline CDR1 SGHDN, CDR2 FVKESK. The CDR3 bases are TGTGCCAGCAGCCAAGAATCCCTTCGGGGGGCTCTAGGGGAAAAACTGTTTTTT. Translation gives CASSQESLRGALGEKLFF.

This chain links TRBV6-6 with TRBJ1-5; D remains ambiguous. Trimming removed 6 bases from V and 0 bases from J, with 6 bases in between. The length of the CDR3 is 13 residues. CDR1 is MNHNY and CDR2 is SVGAGI in the germline V gene (reference sequence). The CDR3 loop reads CASSGDSNQPQHF. CDR3 DNA: TGTGCCAGCAGCGGAGATAGCAATCAGCCCCAGCATTTT.

This clone was recorded a few times. The chain employs TRBV9 and TRBJ2-5; 7 bases align to TRBD1. This CDR3 is 14 amino acids long. V lost 2 bases to trimming and J lost 0 bases; unmatched junction nucleotides: 1. The germline CDR1 and CDR2 sequences are SGDLS and YYNGEE. DNA for the CDR3: TGTGCCAGCAGCGTGGACAGGAACCAAGAGACCCAGTACTTC. Protein sequence: CASSVDRNQETQYF.

V gene TRBV6-6 combines with J gene TRBJ2-5; D not certain. There are 14 residues in the CDR3. V dropped 4 bases and J dropped 5 bases, with 14 bases sitting between them. Germline CDR1 is MNHNY and CDR2 is SVGAGI (reference sequence). CDR3 sequence (DNA): TGTGCCAGCAGTTCGAAACAAATCAGGGAGACCCAGTACTTC. This sequence encodes CASSSKQIRETQYF.

This clone was counted between two and nine times. This chain links TRBV30 with TRBJ1-2; 7 bases are a match to TRBD1. V was clipped by 5 bases and J by 3 bases; unmatched bases: 15. Germline CDR1 is GTSNPN and CDR2 is SVGIG (reference sequence). CDR3 size: 16 residues. The CDR3 loop is CAWGGTKRDRDYGYTF. CDR3 nucleotides: TGTGCCTGGGGAGGGACCAAACGGGACAGAGACTATGGCTACACCTTC. Looking up the rest from reference TRBV30 and TRBJ1-2 gives the full variable domain: SQTIHQWPATLVQPVGSPLSLECTVEGTSNPNLYWYRQAAGRGLQLLFYSVGIGQISSEVPQNLSASRPQDRQFILSSKKLLLSDSGFYLCAWGGTKRDRDYGYTFGSGTRLTVV.

The V gene is TRBV4-1, the J gene TRBJ1-1, with 7 bases lining up with TRBD1. This CDR3 region has 16 residues. V lost 3 bases and J lost 5; bases outside the gene matches: 12. Germline values: CDR1 MGHRA, CDR2 YSYEKL. The CDR3 is CASSQGIIRGRTEAFF. The CDR3 DNA reads TGCGCCAGCAGCCAGGGAATCATCAGGGGGAGGACTGAAGCTTTCTTT.

This chain links TRBV10-3 with TRBJ2-7; the D gene is possibly TRBD1 (5 bases). V gave up 1 base and J gave up 5 bases, with 15 bases separating them. The CDR3 sequence is 15 residues long. The germline V gene encodes CDR1 ENHRY and CDR2 SYGVKD. CDR3 bases: TGTGCCATCAGTGAGTTCAGGGTGAAGTCGGACGAGCAGTACTTC. This gives the protein CAISEFRVKSDEQYF.

V is TRBV6-5 and J is TRBJ1-1, with D hard to call. V dropped 5 bases and J dropped 2 bases, with 6 bases sitting between them. CDR3 length: 12 amino acids. Germline CDR1 is MNHEY and CDR2 is SVGAGI. Here the CDR3 reads CASSRLNTEAFF. In DNA, the CDR3 is TGTGCCAGCAGTAGACTTAACACTGAAGCTTTCTTT.

This clone was seen only a few times. The CDR3 nucleotides are TGTGCCATCAGTGAACGGTCTGGCTATGGCTACACCTTC. As protein: CAISERSGYGYTF. V gene TRBV10-3 combines with J gene TRBJ1-2; no definite D call. This CDR3 comprises 13 residues. The germline gives CDR1 ENHRY, CDR2 SYGVKD. The V and J ends lost 3 bases and 4 bases respectively, with 9 bases between them.

The V and J genes are TRBV5-1 and TRBJ2-7; 10 bases align to TRBD2. From germline, CDR1 is SGHRS and CDR2 YFSETQ. The CDR3 contains 15 residues. Germline trimming cut 1 base from V and 10 bases from J; bases unmatched to any gene: 11. The CDR3 spells CASSLYLSSGSEQYF. CDR3 nucleotide sequence: TGCGCCAGCAGCTTGTACTTATCTAGCGGGAGCGAACAGTACTTC.

The chain recombines TRBV10-3 with TRBJ1-4; the D gene is possibly TRBD1 (5 bases). Germline V gene sequence: CDR1 ENHRY, CDR2 SYGVKD. Trimming removed 3 bases at V and 2 bases at J, with 7 bases between. CDR3 length: 14 amino acids. The CDR3 here is CAISEPGTNEKLFF. DNA for the CDR3: TGTGCCATCAGTGAACCAGGGACTAATGAAAAACTGTTTTTT.

This clone appeared a single time. The J gene is TRBJ1-2, the V gene TRBV11-3; possible D gene TRBD1, 6 bases. The germline V gene has CDR1 SGHNT and CDR2 YENEEA. Trimming stripped 1 base from V and 6 bases from J, with 6 bases between. The CDR3 runs to 12 residues. CDR3 in amino acids: CASSLAGDGYTF. The CDR3 DNA is TGTGCCAGCAGCTTAGCAGGGGATGGCTACACCTTC.

The chain is built from TRBV7-2 and TRBJ2-7; D ambiguous. The V and J ends lost 2 bases and 3 bases respectively, with 14 bases between them. Germline V lookup: CDR1 SGHTA, CDR2 FQGNSA. CDR3 length: 15 amino acids. This CDR3 reads CASSLTQAWNYEQYF. The CDR3 nucleotides are TGTGCCAGCAGCTTAACCCAGGCTTGGAACTACGAGCAGTACTTC. Together with reference TRBV7-2 and TRBJ2-7, the CDR3 gives the full variable domain: GAGVSQSPSNKVTEKGKDVELRCDPISGHTALYWYRQSLGQGLEFLIYFQGNSAPDKSGLPSDRFSAERTGGSVSTLTIQRTQQEDSAVYLCASSLTQAWNYEQYFGPGTRLTVT.

The chain combines TRBV21-1 with TRBJ1-2; no DNA check was done on the table's D call, TRBD1. TRBV21-1 is a pseudogene locus. The CDR3 length is 13 residues. CDR3 nucleotides: TGTGCCAGATATCACGGACAGAACTATGGCTACACCTTC. This sequence encodes CARYHGQNYGYTF.

This rearrangement joins TRBV28 to TRBJ1-2, with a possible D match to TRBD1 (6 bases). V lost 8 bases and J 7 bases, leaving 11 bases between the germline ends. The CDR3 contains 11 residues. Looked up from germline, CDR1 is MDHEN and CDR2 is SYDVKM. CDR3 protein: CASRGASGYTF. The CDR3 DNA reads as TGTGCCAGCCGGGGGGCAAGTGGCTACACCTTC.

This sequence joins TRBV2 and TRBJ2-2; 7 bases map to TRBD2. Germline CDR1 and CDR2: SNHLY and FYNNEI. This CDR3 is 13 amino acids long. V dropped 8 bases and J dropped 5; count of bases not matched to a gene: 5. CDR3 in amino acids: CASLGGGTGELFF. As DNA, the CDR3 is TGTGCCAGCCTTGGGGGGGGGACCGGGGAGCTGTTTTTT.

The chain couples TRBV5-1 to TRBJ1-5; D unresolved. Germline CDR1 reads SGHRS; CDR2 reads YFSETQ. The CDR3 is 14 residues long. Trimming pared 6 bases from V and 7 bases from J, leaving 17 bases between. The CDR3 here is CASINHPGRQPQHF. The CDR3 DNA reads as TGCGCCAGCATTAACCACCCCGGGAGGCAGCCCCAGCATTTT.

This clone showed up just once. The chain combines TRBV5-1 with TRBJ2-2; 12 bases match TRBD2. The V segment lost 4 bases and the J segment 1 base; nucleotides outside the gene matches: 2. Germline CDR1 reads SGHRS; CDR2 reads YFSETQ. The CDR3 contains 16 residues. In DNA, the CDR3 is TGCGCCAGCAGCAAGGGACTAGCGGGGAACACCGGGGAGCTGTTTTTT. It translates to CASSKGLAGNTGELFF.

This chain links TRBV11-2 with TRBJ2-7, with no clear D. The germline V and J ends were trimmed by 5 bases and 4 bases, with 6 bases remaining between them. Germline V CDR1 and CDR2: SGHAT, FQNNGV. CDR3 length: 11 residues. The CDR3 here is CASSVLYEQYF. In DNA form, the CDR3 reads TGTGCCAGCAGCGTACTATACGAGCAGTACTTC.

A few counts support this clone. J is TRBJ1-4 and V is TRBV4-3, with D possibly being TRBD1 (5 bases). Germline V gives CDR1 LGHNA, CDR2 YSLEER. V was pared by 4 bases and J by 8 bases, with 14 bases between. This CDR3 spans 14 amino acids. As DNA, the CDR3 is TGCGCCAGCAGCCCTGGGTGGGGGGACGAAAAACTGTTTTTT. Protein product: CASSPGWGDEKLFF.

Written as DNA, the CDR3 is TGTGCCAGCAGCTTAGCGACAGGGGACGGAACTGAAGCTTTCTTT. It yields the protein CASSLATGDGTEAFF. The chain couples TRBV7-9 to TRBJ1-1; 8 nucleotides match TRBD1. After removal of 0 bases from V and 5 bases from J, the junction contained 5 bases not matched to a gene. The CDR3 extends over 15 amino acids. Germline V gene sequence: CDR1 SEHNR, CDR2 FQNEAQ (reference sequence).

For the CDR3, the DNA is TGTGCCAGCAGTGAACAGGCGGGAGGGGCCTACAATGAGCAGTTCTTC. Residues: CASSEQAGGAYNEQFF. The chain links TRBV6-1 to TRBJ2-1; TRBD2 matches at 9 bases. This CDR3 comprises 16 residues. Unmatched junction bases numbered 4, after V lost 2 bases and J lost 2 bases. In germline, CDR1 is MNHNS, CDR2 SASEGT.

The CDR3 nucleotides are TGTGCCAGCAGCTTGGACACAGGGGGCGGGGGGTCACCCCTCCACTTT. Amino acid sequence: CASSLDTGGGGSPLHF. The V gene is TRBV7-6, the J gene TRBJ1-6; the match to TRBD1 covers 9 bases. V shed 3 bases and J 10 bases; nucleotides not matched to a gene: 10. The germline V gene has CDR1 SGHVS and CDR2 FNYEAQ. The CDR3 has 16 amino acids.

A few counts support this clone. The rearrangement uses TRBV4-1 and TRBJ2-4; TRBD2 might be the D (5 bases). The V end was cut by 2 bases, the J end by 6 bases, with 14 bases between. This CDR3 has 15 amino acids. CDR1 MGHRA and CDR2 YSYEKL come from the germline V gene. In nucleotides, the CDR3 is TGCGCCAGCAGCCAACCCGGAGGACGGGGAAACATTCAGTACTTC. This gives the protein CASSQPGGRGNIQYF.

The J gene is TRBJ1-2, the V gene TRBV9; D is unclear. CDR3 size: 12 residues. CDR1 SGDLS and CDR2 YYNGEE come from the germline V gene. The V and J ends lost 5 bases and 2 bases respectively, with 7 bases between them. In DNA, the CDR3 is TGTGCCAGCAGGGGCCCAAACTATGGCTACACCTTC. Translation: CASRGPNYGYTF.

The chain combines TRBV2 with TRBJ2-2; TRBD2 agrees at 12 bases. Trimming cost V 6 bases and J 3 bases; bases outside gene matches: 5. This CDR3 contains 16 residues. CDR1 is SNHLY and CDR2 is FYNNEI in the germline V gene. The CDR3 DNA reads TGTGCCAGCAGCGGCCCTAGCGGGAGGGACACCGGGGAGCTGTTTTTT. This sequence encodes CASSGPSGRDTGELFF.

The chain couples TRBV2 to TRBJ1-5; tentatively, D is TRBD1 (5 bases). Trimming stripped 8 bases from V and 2 bases from J, with 19 bases between. This CDR3 region has 16 residues. Germline CDR1 and CDR2: SNHLY and FYNNEI. The CDR3 DNA is TGTGCCAGCCATGGGGAAAGGGGTAAGGGCAATCAGCCCCAGCATTTT. Encoded protein: CASHGERGKGNQPQHF.